This paragraph covers one T cell receptor (beta chain) sequence. Germline V gives CDR1 SGHNT, CDR2 YENEEA. The V end was cut by 6 bases, the J end by 1 base, with 15 bases between. There are 15 residues in the CDR3. This sample was taken from a study of technical replicates of blood from several donors. Here immunoSEQ multiplex PCR was the method, and the copy in TCRdb shows in-frame clones only, minus some. The profile shows just over 95,000 clones, almost 96% of them singletons. The TCR comes from a human donor in good health. The sequenced sample consisted of T cells isolated from PBMCs. The chain is built from TRBV11-3 and TRBJ1-1, with D hard to call. CDR3 sequence: CASSSTLAGNTEAFF. The CDR3 DNA sequence: TGTGCCAGCAGTTCGACTCTCGCCGGGAACACTGAAGCTTTCTTT.